This paragraph covers one T cell receptor (beta chain) sequence. These data are taken from a study of shared clonotypes between healthy human individuals. Method: immunoSEQ multiplex PCR; TCRdb's copy keeps in-frame clones and lacks some. The table includes about 2,500,000 clones, roughly 92% detected once. This TCR came from a man between 18 and 35 years old in good health. The sequenced material came from naive CD4+ T cells sorted from blood. As to subset: CD45RA+ positively selected.

CDR3 amino acids: CASMGTANTGELFF. DNA of the CDR3: TGTGCCAGCATGGGGACAGCGAACACCGGGGAGCTGTTTTTT. The chain recombines TRBV6-5 with TRBJ2-2, with 7 nucleotides matching TRBD1. CDR1 is MNHEY and CDR2 is SVGAGI in the germline V gene. Unmatched junction bases numbered 2, after V lost 7 bases and J lost 0 bases. The CDR3 spans 14 residues.